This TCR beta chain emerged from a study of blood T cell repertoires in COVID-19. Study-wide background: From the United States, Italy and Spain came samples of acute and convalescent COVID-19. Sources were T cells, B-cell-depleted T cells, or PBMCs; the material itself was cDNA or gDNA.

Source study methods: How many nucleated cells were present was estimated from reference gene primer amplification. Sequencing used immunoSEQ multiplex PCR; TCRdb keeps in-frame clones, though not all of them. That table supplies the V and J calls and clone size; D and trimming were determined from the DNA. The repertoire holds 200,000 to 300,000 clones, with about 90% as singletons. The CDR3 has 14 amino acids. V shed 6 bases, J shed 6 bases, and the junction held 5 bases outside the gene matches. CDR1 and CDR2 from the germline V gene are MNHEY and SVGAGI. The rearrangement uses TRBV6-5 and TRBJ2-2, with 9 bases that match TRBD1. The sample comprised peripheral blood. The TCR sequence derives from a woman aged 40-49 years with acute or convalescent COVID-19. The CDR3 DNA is TGTGCCAGCAGACCTGGACAGGGGTCCGGGGAGCTGTTTTTT. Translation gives CASRPGQGSGELFF.